These 22 T cell receptor beta chains came from one sample sequenced in a study of cytomegalovirus exposure and HLA in healthy donors. In the PCR, 60 Vbeta and 13 Jbeta primers were used. TCRdb's copy holds only in-frame clones and misses some; the assay was immunoSEQ multiplex PCR. The sample yields just under 250,000 clones, about 80% seen once. The material sequenced was PBMCs. These receptor sequences come from a woman in her forties in good health and CMV-seropositive.

The count of this clone is one. The V gene is TRBV6-1, the J gene TRBJ1-5, with D unclear. The germline V and J ends were trimmed by 8 bases and 1 base, with 12 bases remaining between them. The CDR3 spans 14 residues. Germline CDR1 reads MNHNS; CDR2 reads SASEGT. This CDR3 is CASCFGGSNQPQHF. CDR3 bases: TGTGCCAGCTGCTTTGGAGGGAGCAATCAGCCCCAGCATTTT.

This clone was detected a few times. The rearrangement links TRBV2 to TRBJ2-1; 14 nucleotides align to TRBD2. CDR1 and CDR2 from the germline V gene are SNHLY and FYNNEI. This CDR3 is built from 15 residues. J gave up 7 bases and V 7 bases, and 6 bases lay outside the gene matches. CDR3: CASTSTSGRANEQFF. The CDR3 nucleotides read TGTGCCAGCACCTCGACTAGCGGGAGGGCGAATGAGCAGTTCTTC.

The genes are TRBV21-1 and TRBJ1-2; the table gives TRBD1 as D, unverified against the DNA. TRBV21-1 is noted as a pseudogene. The CDR3 is made up of 19 amino acids. The CDR3 DNA sequence: TGTGCCAGCAGCCCACGACGGCAGGGGGCTAAGGGTTGGGACTATGGCTACACCTTC. Amino acid sequence: CASSPRRQGAKGWDYGYTF.

This sequence joins TRBV28 and TRBJ1-1; D ambiguous. The V gene lost 3 bases and the J gene lost 4 bases, with 6 bases spanning the gap. The CDR3 is 12 amino acids. Looked up from germline, CDR1 is MDHEN and CDR2 is SYDVKM. The CDR3 DNA follows: TGTGCCAGCAGTTTTGCGGGCACTGAAGCTTTCTTT. Its translation is CASSFAGTEAFF.

The chain has TRBV7-9 and TRBJ1-3; 8 bases match TRBD1. Germline V CDR1 and CDR2: SEHNR, FQNEAQ (reference sequence). V lost 4 bases, J lost 2 bases, and 7 bases stayed unmatched. The CDR3 runs to 16 residues. In DNA, the CDR3 is TGTGCCAGCAGCTCATGGACAGGGAGCGCTGGAAACACCATATATTTT. Translating gives CASSSWTGSAGNTIYF.

Written as DNA, the CDR3 is TGCGCCAGCAGCCAAGATCCCCCCGCTAGGAAAAGCACAGATACGCAGTATTTT. Its protein is CASSQDPPARKSTDTQYF. The rearrangement joins TRBV4-3 to TRBJ2-3; D gene ambiguous. The length of the CDR3 is 18 residues. CDR1 and CDR2 from the germline V gene are LGHNA and YSLEER. V shed 0 bases and J shed 0 bases, with 16 bases lying between them.

The CDR3 sequence is CSVSPTRRAGELFF. In DNA form, the CDR3 reads TGCAGCGTTTCTCCGACAAGGCGCGCCGGGGAGCTGTTTTTT. This rearrangement joins TRBV29-1 to TRBJ2-2; D is undetermined. V lost 5 bases and J lost 6, with 16 bases in between. The CDR3 runs 14 residues. Germline V gives CDR1 SQVTM, CDR2 ANQGSEA.

This sequence joins TRBV7-9 and TRBJ1-2, with 11 bases aligning to TRBD1. The germline CDR1 and CDR2 sequences are SEHNR and FQNEAQ (reference sequence). CDR3 size: 14 residues. J gave up 5 bases and V 4 bases, and 3 bases lay outside the gene matches. The CDR3 DNA sequence: TGTGCCAGCAGCTCGGGACAGGGGGGGTATGGCTACACCTTC. It translates to CASSSGQGGYGYTF.

This rearrangement joins TRBV28 to TRBJ2-5; D gene unclear. The CDR3 sequence is 12 residues long. Germline assignment: CDR1 MDHEN and CDR2 SYDVKM. V shed 5 bases and J shed 5 bases, with 9 bases lying between them. The CDR3 bases are TGTGCCAGCAGTCCTCCGGTTGAGACCCAGTACTTC. It translates to CASSPPVETQYF.

The J gene is TRBJ1-2, the V gene TRBV9; D may be TRBD1 (6 bases). V was shortened by 2 bases and J by 5 bases, with 13 bases between the two germline ends. Germline V gene lookup returns CDR1 SGDLS and CDR2 YYNGEE. This CDR3 region has 14 residues. The CDR3 region is CASSVTQGSYGYTF. As DNA, the CDR3 is TGTGCCAGCAGCGTCACACAGGGATCGTATGGCTACACCTTC.

The rearrangement uses TRBV10-3 and TRBJ2-7; 9 bases line up with TRBD1. Germline assignment: CDR1 ENHRY and CDR2 SYGVKD. The V and J ends lost 2 bases and 5 bases, in that order; junction bases with no gene match: 4. The CDR3 is 14 amino acids. CDR3 protein: CAISEGQGIDEQYF. For the CDR3, the DNA is TGTGCCATCAGTGAGGGACAGGGGATCGACGAGCAGTACTTC.

V gene TRBV7-9 combines with J gene TRBJ2-7; TRBD2 agrees at 7 bases. Trimming took 1 base from V and 4 from J; bases not matched to a gene: 13. The CDR3 extends over 17 amino acids. Germline V gene data show CDR1 as SEHNR and CDR2 as FQNEAQ (reference sequence). The CDR3 spells CASSLDRGRAGGYEQYF. CDR3 DNA: TGTGCCAGCAGCTTAGACCGAGGGAGGGCCGGGGGATACGAGCAGTACTTC.

This chain links TRBV6-4 with TRBJ1-1; no reliable D call. The CDR3 is 15 amino acids. The ends were cut back, 0 bases at V and 1 base at J, with 9 bases in the middle. CDR1 and CDR2 from the germline V gene are MRHNA and SNTAGT. The CDR3 DNA is TGTGCCAGCAGTGACTCGAACGGGAAGAACACTGAAGCTTTCTTT. This codes for CASSDSNGKNTEAFF.

V is TRBV5-1 and J is TRBJ2-1; 10 nucleotides agree with TRBD1. V lost 2 bases, J lost 8 bases, and 7 bases stayed unmatched. CDR3 size: 15 residues. Germline CDR1 SGHRS, CDR2 YFSETQ. The DNA of the CDR3 is TGCGCCAGCAGCTTAGGGACAGGGGTGTCACATGAGCAGTTCTTC. This sequence encodes CASSLGTGVSHEQFF. Together with reference TRBV5-1 and TRBJ2-1, the CDR3 gives the full variable domain: KAGVTQTPRYLIKTRGQQVTLSCSPISGHRSVSWYQQTPGQGLQFLFEYFSETQRNKGNFPGRFSGRQFSNSRSEMNVSTLELGDSALYLCASSLGTGVSHEQFFGPGTRLTVL.

The V call is TRBV2, the J call TRBJ1-2; D is ambiguous. Trimming removed 2 bases at V and 2 bases at J, with 6 bases between. This CDR3 comprises 13 residues. The germline V gene encodes CDR1 SNHLY and CDR2 FYNNEI. In nucleotides, the CDR3 is TGTGCCAGCAGTGAACGAGGGAACTATGGCTACACCTTC. Translated, it gives CASSERGNYGYTF.

This sequence joins TRBV9 and TRBJ2-6; TRBD1 matches at 12 bases. There are 17 residues in the CDR3. CDR1 and CDR2 (germline): SGDLS, YYNGEE. This CDR3 reads CANFRGQGASGANVLTF. The CDR3 DNA follows: TGTGCGAACTTTAGGGGACAGGGGGCCTCCGGGGCCAACGTCCTGACTTTC.

V and J are TRBV6-5 and TRBJ2-2; tentative D call: TRBD1 (5 bases). Between the trimmed V and J ends, which lost 2 bases and 1 base, there was a span of 5 bases. The CDR3 loop spans 14 amino acids. The germline V gene has CDR1 MNHEY and CDR2 SVGAGI. CDR3 loop: CASSYDRNTGELFF. The DNA of the CDR3 is TGTGCCAGCAGTTACGACAGGAACACCGGGGAGCTGTTTTTT.

CDR3 sequence (DNA): TGTGCCAGCAGGCCCGACTTGAACACTGAAGCTTTCTTT. It codes for CASRPDLNTEAFF. The chain links TRBV2 to TRBJ1-1; D is undetermined. The CDR3 covers 13 residues. V was clipped by 6 bases and J by 0 bases, with 8 bases between them. Germline assignment: CDR1 SNHLY and CDR2 FYNNEI.

This clone was seen only a few times. The gene calls are TRBV7-8 and TRBJ2-5; a weak D match, TRBD1 (6 bases). V was clipped by 2 bases and J by 2 bases, with 15 bases between them. CDR1 and CDR2 from the germline V gene are SGHVS and FQNEAQ. The CDR3 contains 16 residues. The CDR3 protein is CASSLPYRAGQETQYF. CDR3 DNA sequence: TGTGCCAGCAGCTTACCGTACAGGGCGGGTCAAGAGACCCAGTACTTC.

The chain carries TRBV7-2 and TRBJ2-5; 13 nucleotides agree with TRBD2. Germline trimming cut 2 bases from V and 4 bases from J; bases unmatched to any gene: 13. The CDR3 has 19 residues. The V gene's germline CDR1 is SGHTA and CDR2 FQGNSA. CDR3 bases: TGTGCCAGCAGCTTAACTGGGACTAGCGGGGTACCTGGGGGAGAGACCCAGTACTTC. It specifies CASSLTGTSGVPGGETQYF. Full variable domain (outside the CDR3, taken from reference TRBV7-2 and TRBJ2-5): GAGVSQSPSNKVTEKGKDVELRCDPISGHTALYWYRQSLGQGLEFLIYFQGNSAPDKSGLPSDRFSAERTGGSVSTLTIQRTQQEDSAVYLCASSLTGTSGVPGGETQYFGPGTRLLVL.

The rearrangement uses TRBV25-1 and TRBJ1-2; 9 nucleotides align to TRBD1. CDR3 length: 14 residues. The V and J ends lost 1 base and 8 bases, in that order; junction bases with no gene match: 5. The germline V gene encodes CDR1 MGHDK and CDR2 SYGVNS. The CDR3 DNA sequence: TGTGCCAGCAGTGAATTCGGGACAGGGAGCGGCTACACCTTC. Protein: CASSEFGTGSGYTF.

This clone was observed a single time. J is TRBJ2-7 and V is TRBV30; D might be TRBD1 (6 bases). There are 12 residues in the CDR3. Trimming left V 6 bases short and J 4 bases short, with 13 bases between. CDR1 GTSNPN and CDR2 SVGIG come from the germline V gene (reference sequence). The CDR3 loop is CACTEQGYEQYF. CDR3 DNA sequence: TGTGCCTGCACCGAACAGGGATACGAGCAGTACTTC.